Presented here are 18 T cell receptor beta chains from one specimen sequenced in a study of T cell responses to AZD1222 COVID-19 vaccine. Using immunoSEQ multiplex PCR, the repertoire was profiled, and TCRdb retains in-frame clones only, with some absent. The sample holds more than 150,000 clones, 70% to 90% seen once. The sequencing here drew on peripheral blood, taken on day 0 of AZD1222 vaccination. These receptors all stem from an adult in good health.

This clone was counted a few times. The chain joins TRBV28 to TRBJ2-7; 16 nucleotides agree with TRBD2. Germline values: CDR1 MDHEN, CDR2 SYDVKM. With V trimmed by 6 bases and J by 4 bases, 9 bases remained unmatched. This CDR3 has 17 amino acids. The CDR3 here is CASSRPGTSGRVYEQYF. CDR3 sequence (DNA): TGTGCCAGCAGCCGCCCCGGGACTAGCGGGAGGGTGTACGAGCAGTACTTC. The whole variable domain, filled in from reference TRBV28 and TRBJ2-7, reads DVKVTQSSRYLVKRTGEKVFLECVQDMDHENMFWYRQDPGLGLRLIYFSYDVKMKEKGDIPEGYSVSREKKERFSLILESASTNQTSMYLCASSRPGTSGRVYEQYFGPGTRLTVT.

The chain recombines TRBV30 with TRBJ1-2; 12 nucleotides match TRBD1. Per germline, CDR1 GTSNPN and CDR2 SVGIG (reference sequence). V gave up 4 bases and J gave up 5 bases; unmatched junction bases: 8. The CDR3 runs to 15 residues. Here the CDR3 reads CAWKWGQGALYGYTF. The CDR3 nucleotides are TGTGCCTGGAAGTGGGGACAGGGGGCGCTTTATGGCTACACCTTC.

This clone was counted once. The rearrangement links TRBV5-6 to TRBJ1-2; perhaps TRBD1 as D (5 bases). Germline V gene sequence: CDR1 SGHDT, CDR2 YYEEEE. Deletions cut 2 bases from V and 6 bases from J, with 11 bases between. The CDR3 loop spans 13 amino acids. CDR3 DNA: TGTGCCAGCAGCTTAAGACAGAGTGATGGCTACACCTTC. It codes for CASSLRQSDGYTF.

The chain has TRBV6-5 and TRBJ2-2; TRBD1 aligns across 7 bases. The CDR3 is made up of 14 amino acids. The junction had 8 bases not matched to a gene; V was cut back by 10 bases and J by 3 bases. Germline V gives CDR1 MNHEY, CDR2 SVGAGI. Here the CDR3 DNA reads TGTGCCACCAACAGGGGCGTTGACACCGGGGAGCTGTTTTTT. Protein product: CATNRGVDTGELFF.

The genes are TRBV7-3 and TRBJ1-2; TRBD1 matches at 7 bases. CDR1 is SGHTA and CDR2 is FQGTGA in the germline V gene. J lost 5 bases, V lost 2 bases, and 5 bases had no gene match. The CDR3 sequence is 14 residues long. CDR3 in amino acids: CASSLGQGVYGYTF. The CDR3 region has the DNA TGTGCCAGCAGCTTAGGGCAGGGGGTTTATGGCTACACCTTC.

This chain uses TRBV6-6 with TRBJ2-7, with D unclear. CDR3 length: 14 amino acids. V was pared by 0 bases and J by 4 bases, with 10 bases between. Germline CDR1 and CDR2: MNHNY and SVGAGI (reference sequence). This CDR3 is CASSYSDGSYEQYF. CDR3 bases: TGTGCCAGCAGTTACTCGGACGGGTCATACGAGCAGTACTTC.

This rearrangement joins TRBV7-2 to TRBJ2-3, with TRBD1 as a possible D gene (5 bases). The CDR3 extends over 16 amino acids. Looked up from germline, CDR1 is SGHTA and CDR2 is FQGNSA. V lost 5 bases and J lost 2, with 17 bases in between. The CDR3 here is CASSPSADRSTDTQYF. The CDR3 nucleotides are TGTGCCAGCAGCCCCTCCGCCGACAGATCCACAGATACGCAGTATTTT.

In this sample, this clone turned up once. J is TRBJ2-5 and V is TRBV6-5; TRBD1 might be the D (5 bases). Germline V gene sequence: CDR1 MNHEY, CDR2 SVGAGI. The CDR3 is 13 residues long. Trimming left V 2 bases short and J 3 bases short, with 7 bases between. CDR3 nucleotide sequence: TGTGCCAGCAGTTACAGGGGCGAAGAGACCCAGTACTTC. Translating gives CASSYRGEETQYF.

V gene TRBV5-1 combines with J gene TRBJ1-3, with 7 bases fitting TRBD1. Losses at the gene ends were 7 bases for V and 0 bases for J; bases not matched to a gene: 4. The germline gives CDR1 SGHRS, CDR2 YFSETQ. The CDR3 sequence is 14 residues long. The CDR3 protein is CASGRDSSGNTIYF. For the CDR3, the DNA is TGCGCCAGCGGCCGGGACAGCTCTGGAAACACCATATATTTT.

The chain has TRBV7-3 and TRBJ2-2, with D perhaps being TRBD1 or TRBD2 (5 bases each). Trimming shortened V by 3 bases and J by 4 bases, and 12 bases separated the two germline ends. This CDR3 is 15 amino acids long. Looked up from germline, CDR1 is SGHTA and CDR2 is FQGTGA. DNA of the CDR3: TGTGCCAGCAGCTTGGGGGTTTGGAGCACCGGGGAGCTGTTTTTT. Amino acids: CASSLGVWSTGELFF. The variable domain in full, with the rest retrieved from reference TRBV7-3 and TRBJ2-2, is GAGVSQTPSNKVTEKGKYVELRCDPISGHTALYWYRQSLGQGPEFLIYFQGTGAADDSGLPNDRFFAVRPEGSVSTLKIQRTERGDSAVYLCASSLGVWSTGELFFGEGSRLTVL.

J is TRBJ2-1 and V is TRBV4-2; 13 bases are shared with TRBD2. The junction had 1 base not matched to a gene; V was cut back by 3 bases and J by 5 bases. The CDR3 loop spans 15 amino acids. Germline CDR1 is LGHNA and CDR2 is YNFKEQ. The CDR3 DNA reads TGTGCCAGCAGCCATACTAGCGGGAGGGACAATGAGCAGTTCTTC. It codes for CASSHTSGRDNEQFF.

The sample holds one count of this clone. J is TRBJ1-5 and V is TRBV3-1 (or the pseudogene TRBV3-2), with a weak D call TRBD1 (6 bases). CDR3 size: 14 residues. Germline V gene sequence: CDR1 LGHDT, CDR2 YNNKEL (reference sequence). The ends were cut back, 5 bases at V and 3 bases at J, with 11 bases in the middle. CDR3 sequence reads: CASSLTGTNQPQHF. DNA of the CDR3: TGTGCCAGCAGCTTGACAGGAACCAATCAGCCCCAGCATTTT.

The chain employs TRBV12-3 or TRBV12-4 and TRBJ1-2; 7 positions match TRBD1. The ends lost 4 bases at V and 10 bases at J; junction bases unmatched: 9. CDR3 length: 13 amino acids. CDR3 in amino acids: CASSSPGTENYTF. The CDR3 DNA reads TGTGCCAGCAGTTCCCCCGGGACAGAGAACTACACCTTC.

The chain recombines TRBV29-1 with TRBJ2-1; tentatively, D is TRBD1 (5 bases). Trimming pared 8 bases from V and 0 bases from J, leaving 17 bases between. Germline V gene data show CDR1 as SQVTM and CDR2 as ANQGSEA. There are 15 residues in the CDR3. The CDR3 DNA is TGCAGCTCGTCCCGCAGGGAAAGCTCCTACAATGAGCAGTTCTTC. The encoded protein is CSSSRRESSYNEQFF.

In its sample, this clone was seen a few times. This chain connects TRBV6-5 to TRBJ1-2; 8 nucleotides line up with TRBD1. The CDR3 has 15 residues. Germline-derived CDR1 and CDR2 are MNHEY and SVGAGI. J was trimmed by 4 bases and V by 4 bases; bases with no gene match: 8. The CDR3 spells CASSSQGAVLYGYTF. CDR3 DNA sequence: TGTGCCAGCAGTTCCCAGGGGGCTGTACTCTATGGCTACACCTTC.

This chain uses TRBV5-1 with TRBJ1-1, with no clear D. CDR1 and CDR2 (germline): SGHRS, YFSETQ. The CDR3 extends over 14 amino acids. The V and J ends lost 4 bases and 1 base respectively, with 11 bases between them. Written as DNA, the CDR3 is TGCGCCAGCAGCGGTTCCGGCGGGAACACTGAAGCTTTCTTT. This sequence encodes CASSGSGGNTEAFF.

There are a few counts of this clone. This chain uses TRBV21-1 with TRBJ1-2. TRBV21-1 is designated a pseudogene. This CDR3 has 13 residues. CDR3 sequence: CASSKKGRTLCTF. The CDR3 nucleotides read TGTGCCAGCAGCAAAAAAGGGCGGACCCTTTGCACCTTC.

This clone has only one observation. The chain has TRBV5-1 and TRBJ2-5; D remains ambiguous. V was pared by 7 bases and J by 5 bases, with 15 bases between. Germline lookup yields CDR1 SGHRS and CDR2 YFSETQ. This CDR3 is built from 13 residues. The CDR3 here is CASGLTGDETQYF. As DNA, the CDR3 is TGCGCCAGCGGATTAACCGGTGATGAGACCCAGTACTTC.